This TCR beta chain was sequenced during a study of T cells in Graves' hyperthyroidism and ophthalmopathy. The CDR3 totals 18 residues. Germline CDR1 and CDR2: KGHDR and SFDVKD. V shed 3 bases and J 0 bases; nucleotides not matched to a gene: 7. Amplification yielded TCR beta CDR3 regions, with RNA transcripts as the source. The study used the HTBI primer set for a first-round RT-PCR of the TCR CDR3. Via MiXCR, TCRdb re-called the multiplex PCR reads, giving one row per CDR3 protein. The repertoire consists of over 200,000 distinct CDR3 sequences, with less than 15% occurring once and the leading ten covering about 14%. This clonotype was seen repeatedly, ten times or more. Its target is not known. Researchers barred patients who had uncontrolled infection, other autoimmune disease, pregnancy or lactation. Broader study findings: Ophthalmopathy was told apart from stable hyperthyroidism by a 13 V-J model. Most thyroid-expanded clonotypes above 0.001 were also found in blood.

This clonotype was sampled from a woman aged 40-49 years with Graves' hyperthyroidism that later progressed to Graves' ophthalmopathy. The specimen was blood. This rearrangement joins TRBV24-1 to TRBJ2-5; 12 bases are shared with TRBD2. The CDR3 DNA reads TGTGCCACCAGTGATCCTAGCGGGAGGGTACCCAACCAAGAGACCCAGTACTTC. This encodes CATSDPSGRVPNQETQYF.